This is a list of T cell receptor beta chains from one sample in a study of identical twins. TCRdb re-analysed the 5' RACE reads in MiXCR, keeping a single row per CDR3 protein. The table has hundreds of thousands of distinct CDR3 sequences, 15% to 20% seen once; the top ten hold around 13%. This sample also appeared in a second study, on T cells expressing NK-cell markers.

Sequenced sample: PBMCs. The receptors were sampled from a woman aged 18-30 years in good health. Each CDR3 is given with its conserved first and last residue. A D gene is named only where the DNA matches it firmly. Clone size is shown for a subset of rows, as once, few, many or a class of expanded clone.

TRBJ2-7 | TRBV7-9 | NA | NA | TGTGCCAGCGGCTCCCTTCTTGGTAGCCACGAGCAGTACTTC | CASGSLLGSHEQYF
TRBJ1-5 | TRBV2 | NA | NA | TGTGCCAGCAGTCACCACAGGGTAACCTCGGAGCCCCAGCATTTT | CASSHHRVTSEPQHF
TRBJ1-5 | TRBV6-1 | few | NA | TGTGCCAGCAGAACCGACAGGACTCAGCCCCAGCATTTT | CASRTDRTQPQHF
TRBJ2-2 | TRBV7-2 | NA | NA | TGTGCCAGCAGCTACTGGGCGGCCGGGGAGCTGTTTTTT | CASSYWAAGELFF
TRBJ2-7 | TRBV7-9 | NA | NA | TGTGCCAGCAGCGTCGGAACCGGGACACCCTTTTACGAGCAGTACTTC | CASSVGTGTPFYEQYF
TRBJ2-5 | TRBV29-1 | NA | NA | TGCAGCGCCGGAGTTCAAGAGACCCAGCACTTC | CSAGVQETQHF
TRBJ2-2 | TRBV12-3/TRBV12-4 | few | TRBD1 | TGTGCCAGCAGTTCGACCCCTGGGGACAGACGTTTTAATGGCACCGGGGAGCTGTTTTTT | CASSSTPGDRRFNGTGELFF
TRBJ2-5 | TRBV6-1 | few | TRBD2 | TGTGCCAGCAGTGAAGTTGTAGCGGGAGTTGGTAGAGAGACCCAGTACTTC | CASSEVVAGVGRETQYF
TRBJ2-1 | TRBV4-2 | few | NA | TGTGCCAGCAGCCAAGATCGGGCGACTAGTAGGGAGCAGTTCTTC | CASSQDRATSREQFF
TRBJ2-2 | TRBV6-5 | NA | TRBD2 | TGTGCCAGCAGTTACCCGCCTAAGCGGGAGAACACCGGGGAGCTGTTTTTT | CASSYPPKRENTGELFF
TRBJ2-1 | TRBV7-6 | NA | NA | TGTGCCAGCAGCTTAGGGGTGCTGGTTTACAATGAGCAGTTCTTC | CASSLGVLVYNEQFF
TRBJ1-3 | TRBV6-1 | NA | NA | TGTGCCAGCAGGCCACGGAGCTCTGGAAACACCATATATTTT | CASRPRSSGNTIYF
TRBJ1-2 | TRBV29-1 | NA | NA | TGCAGCGTTGAGGACAGTTGGGATTATGGCTACACCTTC | CSVEDSWDYGYTF
TRBJ2-2 | TRBV20-1 | many | TRBD2 | TGCAGTGCTTTAGCGGGGGGAGGGACCGGGGAGCTGTTTTTT | CSALAGGGTGELFF
TRBJ2-1 | TRBV20-1 | few | TRBD2 | TGCAGTGCCGGGGGGGGGGAGACCTACAATGAGCAGTTCTTC | CSAGGGETYNEQFF
TRBJ2-1 | TRBV6-2/TRBV6-3 | many | NA | TGTGCCAGCAGTTACCTTAACAATGAGCAGTTCTTC | CASSYLNNEQFF
TRBJ2-1 | TRBV29-1 | NA | NA | TGCAGCGTTGACTCCGAAGGGAGCAATGAGCAGTTCTTC | CSVDSEGSNEQFF
TRBJ2-7 | TRBV18 | NA | TRBD1 | TGTGCCAGCTCACTGAATTCCGGGACAGGTTACGACGAGCAGTACTTC | CASSLNSGTGYDEQYF